What follows is one T cell receptor (beta chain) and its context. Its antigen is not known. These data come from a study of monozygotic twins with inflammatory bowel disease. Study-wide results and caveats: Especially with disease activity, IBD patients shared fewer clonotypes with others than healthy twins did. Using the inverse Simpson index, IBD patients had lower TCRbeta diversity than healthy co-twins. Neither one strong signal nor one clonotype associated with IBD was supported.

There are 14 residues in the CDR3. CDR1 SGHTA and CDR2 FQGNSA come from the germline V gene. The unique tags termed UMIs, each holding a 6-nucleotide sample barcode, were added by means of template switching. TCRdb re-called the 5' RACE reads, yielding one record per CDR3 amino acid sequence without DNA. The sample holds 300,000 to 350,000 distinct CDR3 sequences. The sequenced sample was blood. This TCR derives from a human donor with ulcerative colitis or Crohn's disease, or a healthy co-twin of an affected twin (not recorded which). V usage is TRBV7-2 and J usage is TRBJ2-3. CDR3 loop: CASSLESFLDTQYF.